Shown below are 32 T cell receptor beta chains from a single sample sequenced in a study of T cells after yellow fever vaccination. TCRdb re-analysed the 5' RACE reads in MiXCR, keeping a single row per CDR3 protein. This sample has fewer than 400,000 distinct CDR3 sequences; around a tenth occur once, and the top ten carry 2.5% to 4%. The sample here was CD4+ T cells sorted from PBMCs, taken 45 days after the yellow fever booster vaccination. The receptors were gathered from a man aged 18 to 35 who received the YFV17D yellow fever vaccine.

This clonotype was observed a few times. The chain is built from TRBV7-9 and TRBJ1-2; D unresolved. V was cut by 5 bases and J by 8 bases, with 9 bases left in between. This CDR3 contains 11 residues. The germline V gene has CDR1 SEHNR and CDR2 FQNEAQ (reference sequence). This CDR3 is CASSPSDGYTF. DNA for the CDR3: TGTGCCAGCAGCCCTTCGGACGGCTACACCTTC.

The CDR3: CSVTKGGVTEAFF. CDR3 DNA sequence: TGCAGCGTTACGAAGGGTGGGGTAACTGAAGCTTTCTTT. The rearrangement uses TRBV29-1 and TRBJ1-1; D gene unclear. The CDR3 runs to 13 residues. Germline V gene data show CDR1 as SQVTM and CDR2 as ANQGSEA. The V and J ends lost 5 bases and 5 bases respectively, with 15 bases between them.

This clonotype has a handful of counts. The chain is built from TRBV6-6 and TRBJ2-7; 8 bases fit TRBD1. The CDR3 is 15 amino acids. Germline V lookup: CDR1 MNHNY, CDR2 SVGAGI (reference sequence). V lost 0 bases, J lost 6 bases, and 7 bases stayed unmatched. The CDR3 nucleotides read TGTGCCAGCAGTTACTCGGACAGGGTGGCTGGCGAGCAGTACGTC. It yields the protein CASSYSDRVAGEQYV.

The V call is TRBV27, the J call TRBJ2-5, with D perhaps TRBD1 or TRBD2 (5 bases each). The V and J ends lost 1 base and 4 bases respectively, with 10 bases between them. This CDR3 has 14 residues. The germline V gene has CDR1 MNHEY and CDR2 SMNVEV (reference sequence). CDR3 in amino acids: CASSLLAGTETQYF. The CDR3 region has the DNA TGTGCCAGCAGTTTATTGGCAGGGACAGAGACCCAGTACTTC.

CDR3 region: CASSPQDGDTGNTIYF. DNA of the CDR3: TGTGCCAGCTCACCACAGGACGGCGATACTGGAAACACCATATATTTT. The gene calls are TRBV18 and TRBJ1-3; no definite D call. The ends were cut back, 1 base at V and 2 bases at J, with 12 bases in the middle. Germline lookup yields CDR1 KGHSH and CDR2 LQKENI. The CDR3 loop spans 16 amino acids.

In this sample, this clonotype turned up a few times. The V call is TRBV7-8, the J call TRBJ2-1; D gene ambiguous. Per the germline V gene, CDR1 is SGHVS and CDR2 is FQNEAQ. This CDR3 comprises 17 residues. Trimming took off 4 bases at V and 0 bases at J, with 16 bases between the two ends. The chain's CDR3 is CASSSDINPSSYNEQFF. DNA for the CDR3: TGTGCCAGCAGCTCCGACATAAATCCTAGCTCCTACAATGAGCAGTTCTTC. The whole variable domain, remainder taken from reference TRBV7-8 and TRBJ2-1, is GAGVSQSPRYKVAKRGQDVALRCDPISGHVSLFWYQQALGQGPEFLTYFQNEAQLDKSGLPSDRFFAERPEGSVSTLKIQRTQQEDSAVYLCASSSDINPSSYNEQFFGPGTRLTVL.

The rearrangement uses TRBV4-1 and TRBJ2-2, with 8 bases that match TRBD1. Per the germline V gene, CDR1 is MGHRA and CDR2 is YSYEKL. CDR3 length: 14 residues. J gave up 4 bases and V 6 bases, and 4 bases lay outside the gene matches. CDR3 region: CASSRTGLTGELFF. CDR3 in DNA: TGCGCCAGCAGTCGGACAGGGCTCACCGGGGAGCTGTTTTTT.

This clonotype occurred many times. This chain uses TRBV28 with TRBJ2-7; D unresolved. The V and J ends lost 1 base and 5 bases respectively, with 6 bases between them. This CDR3 has 12 amino acids. Germline V gene data show CDR1 as MDHEN and CDR2 as SYDVKM. CDR3 sequence reads: CASSLSRHEQYF. Written as DNA, the CDR3 is TGTGCCAGCAGTTTATCCCGCCACGAGCAGTACTTC.

J is TRBJ2-1 and V is TRBV5-4, with D perhaps matching TRBD2 (5 bases). V dropped 0 bases and J dropped 6 bases, with 13 bases sitting between them. The CDR3 has 15 amino acids. CDR1 is SGHNT and CDR2 is YYREEE in the germline V gene (reference sequence). DNA for the CDR3: TGTGCCAGCAGCTTGGGAGGGAGTGAGGTCAATGAGCAGTTCTTC. Translation gives CASSLGGSEVNEQFF.

This chain links TRBV7-9 with TRBJ2-7; D ambiguous. The CDR3 is made up of 14 amino acids. CDR1 SEHNR and CDR2 FQNEAQ come from the germline V gene (reference sequence). V gave up 3 bases and J gave up 4 bases, with 13 bases separating them. CDR3 nucleotide sequence: TGTGCCAGCAGCTTTGGACCCTCTACGTACGAGCAGTACGTC. It yields the protein CASSFGPSTYEQYV.

This chain connects TRBV2 to TRBJ2-1; D remains ambiguous. V was cut by 5 bases and J by 1 base, with 9 bases left in between. The length of the CDR3 is 14 residues. Germline CDR1 reads SNHLY; CDR2 reads FYNNEI. CDR3 DNA sequence: TGTGCCAGCAGTACCCTAGGATCCTACAATGAGCAGTTCTTC. Translating gives CASSTLGSYNEQFF.

Concerning this clonotype itself: At one end, the junction sequence differs from germline, possibly due to a read error. The gene calls are TRBV2 and TRBJ2-4; D gene ambiguous. Germline V gene sequence: CDR1 SNHLY, CDR2 FYNNEI. The CDR3 runs to 12 residues. The CDR3 DNA reads TGTGCCAGCAGTGAAGGAGGTTGGGTCAGTATCTTC. It is translated as CASSEGGWVSIF.

The gene calls are TRBV7-9 and TRBJ1-4, with 7 positions matching TRBD1. The V segment lost 2 bases and the J segment 5 bases; nucleotides outside the gene matches: 8. Germline CDR1 is SEHNR and CDR2 is FQNEAQ (reference sequence). The CDR3 loop spans 16 amino acids. CDR3 in DNA: TGTGCCAGCAGCTTATCCGGGACAGAAACGAATGAAAAACTGTTTTTT. Protein: CASSLSGTETNEKLFF.

This chain links TRBV5-1 with TRBJ2-6; 10 nucleotides align to TRBD1. The J segment lost 1 base and the V segment lost 6 bases, leaving 7 bases of the junction unmatched. The CDR3 is made up of 17 amino acids. The germline CDR1 and CDR2 sequences are SGHRS and YFSETQ. The CDR3 DNA reads TGCGCCAGCAACCTCAGGGACAGGGGATCTGGGGCCAACGTCCTGACTTTC. Its translation is CASNLRDRGSGANVLTF. Together with reference TRBV5-1 and TRBJ2-6, the CDR3 gives the full variable domain: KAGVTQTPRYLIKTRGQQVTLSCSPISGHRSVSWYQQTPGQGLQFLFEYFSETQRNKGNFPGRFSGRQFSNSRSEMNVSTLELGDSALYLCASNLRDRGSGANVLTFGAGSRLTVL.

This clonotype was detected only a few times. The J gene is TRBJ2-3, the V gene TRBV9; possibly TRBD2 for D (6 bases). The CDR3 runs to 15 residues. Trimming took 3 bases from V and 2 from J, leaving 13 bases between them. Germline V gene data show CDR1 as SGDLS and CDR2 as YYNGEE. As DNA, the CDR3 is TGTGCCAGCAGCGCGGCGGGGACCTACACAGATACGCAGTATTTT. Amino acids: CASSAAGTYTDTQYF.

This clonotype was detected ten times or more. The chain employs TRBV10-3 and TRBJ2-3, with a possible D match to TRBD1 (6 bases). CDR3 length: 15 amino acids. V was clipped by 5 bases and J by 0 bases, with 12 bases between them. CDR1 is ENHRY and CDR2 is SYGVKD in the germline V gene. The CDR3 protein is CAISTGTTSTDTQYF. The CDR3 bases are TGTGCCATCAGTACTGGGACAACTAGCACAGATACGCAGTATTTT.

This clonotype came up many times. The gene calls are TRBV7-2 and TRBJ2-3; D is unclear. Trimming shortened V by 5 bases and J by 0 bases, and 18 bases separated the two germline ends. The length of the CDR3 is 17 residues. Germline V gene lookup returns CDR1 SGHTA and CDR2 FQGNSA. Written as DNA, the CDR3 is TGTGCCAGCAGCCTGAAAAGACGCCGGATAAGCACAGATACGCAGTATTTT. This gives the protein CASSLKRRRISTDTQYF.

This chain uses TRBV30 with TRBJ1-2; the D is unclear. CDR1 is GTSNPN and CDR2 is SVGIG in the germline V gene (reference sequence). V was shortened by 4 bases and J by 1 base, with 10 bases between the two germline ends. The CDR3 is made up of 13 amino acids. In DNA, the CDR3 is TGTGCCTGGACCATAACGGTTAACTATGGCTACACCTTC. Its translation is CAWTITVNYGYTF.

Points on this clonotype: Here the CDR3 omits its conserved ending phenylalanine or tryptophan, so a read error is the likely source. The chain uses TRBV25-1 and TRBJ2-1; a possible D gene is TRBD2 (6 bases). CDR3 length: 11 residues. Trimming took 4 bases from V and 9 from J, leaving 7 bases between them. The germline gives CDR1 MGHDK, CDR2 SYGVNS. Here the CDR3 reads CASSGGGEQFY. CDR3 bases: TGTGCCAGCAGTGGGGGAGGTGAGCAGTTCTAC.

At least ten counts were recorded for this clonotype. The J gene is TRBJ2-1, the V gene TRBV6-2 or TRBV6-3; 8 nucleotides line up with TRBD1. Germline V lookup: CDR1 MNHEY, CDR2 SVGEGT. V trimming: 5 bases; J trimming: 1 base; junction bases outside the gene matches: 4. The CDR3 runs 15 residues. CDR3 residues: CASSETGASYNEQFF. In nucleotides, the CDR3 is TGTGCCAGCAGTGAGACAGGGGCGTCCTACAATGAGCAGTTCTTC.

The table lists this clonotype with many counts. The rearrangement links TRBV3-1 to TRBJ1-6; D gene uncertain. The germline V and J ends were trimmed by 3 bases and 3 bases, with 6 bases remaining between them. The CDR3 extends over 14 amino acids. Germline V gene data show CDR1 as LGHDT and CDR2 as YNNKEL (reference sequence). In DNA form, the CDR3 reads TGTGCCAGCAGCCATGCGGGCTATAATTCACCCCTCCACTTT. Translation gives CASSHAGYNSPLHF.

The chain has TRBV20-1 and TRBJ2-3, with 9 bases identical to TRBD1. J gave up 0 bases and V 6 bases, and 4 bases lay outside the gene matches. The CDR3 consists of 14 residues. Germline CDR1 reads DFQATT; CDR2 reads SNEGSKA (reference sequence). The CDR3 protein is CSAPTGGSTDTQYF. The CDR3 coding sequence is TGCAGTGCGCCGACAGGGGGGAGCACAGATACGCAGTATTTT.

This clonotype was seen at least ten times. The V gene is TRBV7-8, the J gene TRBJ2-7, with a possible D match to TRBD1 (6 bases). Trimming cost V 5 bases and J 5 bases, with 19 bases left between them. Germline V CDR1 and CDR2: SGHVS, FQNEAQ. The CDR3 covers 15 residues. CDR3 DNA sequence: TGTGCCAGCAGCCCCTCTCGAACAGGGAGAAACGAGCAGTACTTC. Its translation: CASSPSRTGRNEQYF.

This clonotype was observed many times. CDR3 region: CASSQVSAGELFF. Written as DNA, the CDR3 is TGTGCCAGCAGCCAGGTTTCGGCCGGGGAGCTGTTTTTT. The gene calls are TRBV4-2 and TRBJ2-2, with no clear D. The V end was cut by 3 bases, the J end by 6 bases, with 8 bases between. This CDR3 region has 13 residues. Germline V CDR1 and CDR2: LGHNA, YNFKEQ.

In DNA, the CDR3 is TGTGCCAGCAGCCCCTCGGGGACAGACTATGGCTACACCTTC. This sequence encodes CASSPSGTDYGYTF. The chain employs TRBV7-2 and TRBJ1-2; 7 bases agree with TRBD1. V lost 5 bases to trimming and J lost 3 bases; unmatched junction nucleotides: 6. CDR1 SGHTA and CDR2 FQGNSA come from the germline V gene. The CDR3 covers 14 residues.

The chain has TRBV7-9 and TRBJ2-2; D might be TRBD2 (5 bases). V lost 1 base and J lost 7, with 10 bases in between. Germline V gene data show CDR1 as SEHNR and CDR2 as FQNEAQ (reference sequence). This CDR3 is 14 amino acids long. The CDR3 reads CASSLEASGGELFF. The DNA of the CDR3 is TGTGCCAGCAGCTTAGAAGCCAGCGGCGGGGAGCTGTTTTTT. Drawing the rest from reference TRBV7-9 and TRBJ2-2, the complete variable domain is DTGVSQNPRHKITKRGQNVTFRCDPISEHNRLYWYRQTLGQGPEFLTYFQNEAQLEKSRLLSDRFSAERPKGSFSTLEIQRTEQGDSAMYLCASSLEASGGELFFGEGSRLTVL.

V and J are TRBV18 and TRBJ1-6; 7 nucleotides line up with TRBD1. The germline CDR1 and CDR2 sequences are KGHSH and LQKENI. Trimming took 8 bases from V and 6 from J; bases not matched to a gene: 10. The CDR3 runs to 15 residues. The CDR3 DNA sequence: TGTGCCAGCCGGAGGGGGCTGGACCGTAATTCACCCCTCCACTTT. This gives the protein CASRRGLDRNSPLHF.

The rearrangement joins TRBV20-1 to TRBJ2-3; 10 bases align to TRBD2. V trimming: 5 bases; J trimming: 4 bases; junction bases outside the gene matches: 6. Germline lookup yields CDR1 DFQATT and CDR2 SNEGSKA (reference sequence). This CDR3 is built from 14 residues. CDR3 sequence reads: CSAHTSGASDTQYF. CDR3 DNA: TGCAGTGCTCATACTAGCGGGGCATCAGATACGCAGTATTTT.

This clonotype came up a few times. The J gene is TRBJ2-3, the V gene TRBV4-2, with TRBD1 as a possible D gene (5 bases). CDR1 and CDR2 from the germline V gene are LGHNA and YNFKEQ. The CDR3 is made up of 15 amino acids. The germline V and J ends were trimmed by 1 base and 2 bases, with 10 bases remaining between them. CDR3 amino acids: CASSQVRASTDTQYF. As DNA, the CDR3 is TGTGCCAGCAGCCAAGTCAGGGCTTCCACAGATACGCAGTATTTT.

This clonotype was counted between two and nine times. V usage is TRBV6-1 and J usage is TRBJ2-7; no firm D call. The germline V gene encodes CDR1 MNHNS and CDR2 SASEGT. V lost 3 bases, J lost 2 bases, and 8 bases lay in between. The CDR3 consists of 13 residues. The DNA of the CDR3 is TGTGCCAGCAGTGATAACCTACCCTACGAGCAGTACTTC. Amino acid sequence: CASSDNLPYEQYF.

V is TRBV21-1 and J is TRBJ2-3; TRBD2, the D gene given by the table, was not confirmed from the DNA. TRBV21-1 is a pseudogene. The CDR3 consists of 16 residues. The CDR3, as DNA: TGTGCCAGCAGCCCTCGACTAGCGGGGCCAACAGATACGCAGTATTTT. Its translation is CASSPRLAGPTDTQYF.

This clonotype was recorded a few times. The chain couples TRBV7-2 to TRBJ2-3, with a tentative D call TRBD2 (6 bases). The CDR3 has 14 amino acids. V gave up 4 bases and J gave up 2 bases, with 10 bases separating them. The germline CDR1 and CDR2 sequences are SGHTA and FQGNSA. In nucleotides, the CDR3 is TGTGCCAGCAGCTCCCGGGGGTTCACAGATACGCAGTATTTT. Translation: CASSSRGFTDTQYF.